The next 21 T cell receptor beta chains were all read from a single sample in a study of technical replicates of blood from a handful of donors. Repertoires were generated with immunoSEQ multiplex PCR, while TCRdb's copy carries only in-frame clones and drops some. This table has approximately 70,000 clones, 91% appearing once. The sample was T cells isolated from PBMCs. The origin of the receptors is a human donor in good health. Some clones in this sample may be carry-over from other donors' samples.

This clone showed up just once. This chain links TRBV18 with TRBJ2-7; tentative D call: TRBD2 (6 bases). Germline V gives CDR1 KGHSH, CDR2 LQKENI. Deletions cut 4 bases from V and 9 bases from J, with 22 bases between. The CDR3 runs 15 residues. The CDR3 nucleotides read TGTGCCAGCTCACAAACCGGGGGTATGAAGGAGGGGCAGTACTTC. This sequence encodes CASSQTGGMKEGQYF.

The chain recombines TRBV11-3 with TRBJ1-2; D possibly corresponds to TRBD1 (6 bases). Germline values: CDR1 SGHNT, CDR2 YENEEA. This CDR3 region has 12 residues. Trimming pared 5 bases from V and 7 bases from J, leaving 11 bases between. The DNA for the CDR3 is TGTGCCAGCAGCAGAGGGGGTGCTGGCTACACCTTC. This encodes CASSRGGAGYTF.

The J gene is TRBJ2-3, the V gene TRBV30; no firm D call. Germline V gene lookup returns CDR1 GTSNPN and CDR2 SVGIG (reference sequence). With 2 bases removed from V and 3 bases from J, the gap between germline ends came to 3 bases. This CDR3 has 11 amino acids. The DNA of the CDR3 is TGTGCCTGGAGTTCGACAGATACGCAGTATTTT. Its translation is CAWSSTDTQYF.

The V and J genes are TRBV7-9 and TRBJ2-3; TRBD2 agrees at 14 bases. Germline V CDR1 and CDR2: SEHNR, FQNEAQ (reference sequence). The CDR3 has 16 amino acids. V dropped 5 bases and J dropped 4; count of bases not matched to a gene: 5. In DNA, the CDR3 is TGTGCCAGCAGCCCGCGACTAGCGGGAGGGCCAGATACGCAGTATTTT. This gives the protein CASSPRLAGGPDTQYF.

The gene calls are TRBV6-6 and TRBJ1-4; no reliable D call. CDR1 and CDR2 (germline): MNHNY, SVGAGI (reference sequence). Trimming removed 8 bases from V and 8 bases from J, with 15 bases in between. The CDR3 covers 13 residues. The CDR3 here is CASHDQLREKLFF. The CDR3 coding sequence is TGTGCCAGCCACGACCAGCTCAGGGAAAAACTGTTTTTT.

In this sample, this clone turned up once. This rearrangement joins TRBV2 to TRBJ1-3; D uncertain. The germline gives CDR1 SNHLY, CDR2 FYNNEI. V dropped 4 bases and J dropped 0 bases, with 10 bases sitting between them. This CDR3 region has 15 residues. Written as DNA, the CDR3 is TGTGCCAGCAGTGCCGGGAGAGACTCTGGAAACACCATATATTTT. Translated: CASSAGRDSGNTIYF.

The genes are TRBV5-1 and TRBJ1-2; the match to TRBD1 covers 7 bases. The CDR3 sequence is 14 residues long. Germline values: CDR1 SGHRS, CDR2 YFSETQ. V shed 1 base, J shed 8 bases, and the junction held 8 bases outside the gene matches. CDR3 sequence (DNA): TGCGCCAGCAGCTTGCAAGGACAGGCGGACGGCTACACCTTC. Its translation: CASSLQGQADGYTF. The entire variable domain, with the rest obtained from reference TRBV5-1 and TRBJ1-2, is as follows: KAGVTQTPRYLIKTRGQQVTLSCSPISGHRSVSWYQQTPGQGLQFLFEYFSETQRNKGNFPGRFSGRQFSNSRSEMNVSTLELGDSALYLCASSLQGQADGYTFGSGTRLTVV.

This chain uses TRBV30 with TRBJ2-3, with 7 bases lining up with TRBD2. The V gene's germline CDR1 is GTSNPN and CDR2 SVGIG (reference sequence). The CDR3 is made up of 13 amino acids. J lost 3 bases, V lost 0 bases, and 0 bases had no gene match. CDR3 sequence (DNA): TGTGCCTGGAGTGTGCGGGAGACAGATACGCAGTATTTT. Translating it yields CAWSVRETDTQYF.

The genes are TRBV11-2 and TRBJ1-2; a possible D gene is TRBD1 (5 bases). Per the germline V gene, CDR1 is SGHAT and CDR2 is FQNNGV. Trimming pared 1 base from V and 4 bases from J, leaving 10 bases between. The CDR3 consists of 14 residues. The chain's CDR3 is CASSLAPQGYGYTF. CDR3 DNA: TGTGCCAGCAGCTTAGCCCCCCAGGGCTATGGCTACACCTTC.

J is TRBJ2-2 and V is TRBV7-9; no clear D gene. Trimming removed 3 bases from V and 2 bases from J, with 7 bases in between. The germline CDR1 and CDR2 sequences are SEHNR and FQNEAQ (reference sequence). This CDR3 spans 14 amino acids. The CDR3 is CASSLGTNTGELFF. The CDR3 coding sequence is TGTGCCAGCAGCTTGGGCACTAACACCGGGGAGCTGTTTTTT.

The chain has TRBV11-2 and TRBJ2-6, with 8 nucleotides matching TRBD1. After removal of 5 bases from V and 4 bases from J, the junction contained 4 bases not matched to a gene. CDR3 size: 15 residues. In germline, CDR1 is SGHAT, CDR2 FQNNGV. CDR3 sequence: CASSRTGLGANVLTF. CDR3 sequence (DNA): TGTGCCAGCAGCAGGACAGGGTTAGGGGCCAACGTCCTGACTTTC.

CDR3 nucleotides: TGTGCCTGGAGTCCCGGGACTCGGGAAGAGACCCAGTACTTC. It is translated as CAWSPGTREETQYF. This chain connects TRBV30 to TRBJ2-5; D is perhaps TRBD2 (6 bases). Trimming left V 2 bases short and J 3 bases short, with 13 bases between. This CDR3 comprises 14 residues. The germline CDR1 and CDR2 sequences are GTSNPN and SVGIG (reference sequence).

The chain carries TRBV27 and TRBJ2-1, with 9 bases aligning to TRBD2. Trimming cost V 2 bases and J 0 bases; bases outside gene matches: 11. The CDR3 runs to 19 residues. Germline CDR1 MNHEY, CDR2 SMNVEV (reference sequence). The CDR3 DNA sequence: TGTGCCAGCAGTTTAGGCTACCAGATAGCGGGGGACTCCTACAATGAGCAGTTCTTC. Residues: CASSLGYQIAGDSYNEQFF.

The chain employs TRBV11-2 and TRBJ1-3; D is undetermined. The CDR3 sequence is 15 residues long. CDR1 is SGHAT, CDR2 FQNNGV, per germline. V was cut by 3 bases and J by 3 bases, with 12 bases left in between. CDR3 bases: TGTGCCAGCAGCTTGACGACGGGAGGTGGAAACACCATATATTTT. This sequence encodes CASSLTTGGGNTIYF. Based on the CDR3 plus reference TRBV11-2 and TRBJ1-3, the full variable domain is EAGVAQSPRYKIIEKRQSVAFWCNPISGHATLYWYQQILGQGPKLLIQFQNNGVVDDSQLPKDRFSAERLKGVDSTLKIQPAKLEDSAVYLCASSLTTGGGNTIYFGEGSWLTVV.

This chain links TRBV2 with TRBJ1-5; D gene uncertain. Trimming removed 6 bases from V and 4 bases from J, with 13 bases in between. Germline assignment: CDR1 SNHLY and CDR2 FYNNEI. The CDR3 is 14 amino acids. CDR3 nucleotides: TGTGCCAGCAGGCCCGACATTCCTAATCAGCCCCAGCATTTT. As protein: CASRPDIPNQPQHF. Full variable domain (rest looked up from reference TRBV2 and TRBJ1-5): EPEVTQTPSHQVTQMGQEVILRCVPISNHLYFYWYRQILGQKVEFLVSFYNNEISEKSEIFDDQFSVERPDGSNFTLKIRSTKLEDSAMYFCASRPDIPNQPQHFGDGTRLSIL.

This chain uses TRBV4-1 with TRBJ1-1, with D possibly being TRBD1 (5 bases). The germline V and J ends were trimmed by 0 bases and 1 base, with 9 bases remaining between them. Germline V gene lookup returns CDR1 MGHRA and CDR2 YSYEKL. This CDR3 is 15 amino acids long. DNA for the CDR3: TGCGCCAGCAGCCAAGATAGCACAGGGAACACTGAAGCTTTCTTT. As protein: CASSQDSTGNTEAFF.

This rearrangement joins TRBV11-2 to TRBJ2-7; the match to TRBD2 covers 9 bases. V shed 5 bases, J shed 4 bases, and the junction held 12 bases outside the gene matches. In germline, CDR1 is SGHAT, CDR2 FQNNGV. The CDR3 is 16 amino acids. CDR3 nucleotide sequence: TGTGCCAGCAGCGAGTACCCCGGGACTAGCCGATACGAGCAGTACTTC. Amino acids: CASSEYPGTSRYEQYF.

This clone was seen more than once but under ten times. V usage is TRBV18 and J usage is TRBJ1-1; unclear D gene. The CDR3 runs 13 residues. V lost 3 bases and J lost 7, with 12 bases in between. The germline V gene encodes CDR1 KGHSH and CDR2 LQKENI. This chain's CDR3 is CASSPKIRGEAFF. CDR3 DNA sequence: TGTGCCAGCTCACCTAAAATCCGGGGTGAAGCTTTCTTT. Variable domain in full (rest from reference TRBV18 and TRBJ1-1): NAGVMQNPRHLVRRRGQEARLRCSPMKGHSHVYWYRQLPEEGLKFMVYLQKENIIDESGMPKERFSAEFPKEGPSILRIQQVVRGDSAAYFCASSPKIRGEAFFGQGTRLTVV.

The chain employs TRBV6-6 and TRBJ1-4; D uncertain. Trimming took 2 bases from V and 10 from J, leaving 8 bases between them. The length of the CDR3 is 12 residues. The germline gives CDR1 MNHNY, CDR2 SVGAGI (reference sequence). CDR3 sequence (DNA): TGTGCCAGCAGTTACGCGTGGGCAAAACTGTTTTTT. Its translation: CASSYAWAKLFF.

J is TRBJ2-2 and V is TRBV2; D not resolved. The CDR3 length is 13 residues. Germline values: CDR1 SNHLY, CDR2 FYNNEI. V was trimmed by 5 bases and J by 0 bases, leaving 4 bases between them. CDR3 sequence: CASSFTNTGELFF. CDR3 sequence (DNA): TGTGCCAGCAGTTTCACGAACACCGGGGAGCTGTTTTTT.

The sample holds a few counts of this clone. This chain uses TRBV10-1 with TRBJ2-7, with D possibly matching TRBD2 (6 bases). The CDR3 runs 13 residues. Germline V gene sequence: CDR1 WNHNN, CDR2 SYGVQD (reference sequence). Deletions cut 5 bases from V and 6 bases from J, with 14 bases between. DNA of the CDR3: TGCGCCAGCAGTTATCCGGGAGCACCCGAGCAGTACTTC. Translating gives CASSYPGAPEQYF.